This T cell receptor beta chain was found in a study of blood T cells in healthy people across ages. Germline values: CDR1 SGHAT, CDR2 FQNNGV. The junction had 9 bases not matched to a gene; V was cut back by 1 base and J by 5 bases. The CDR3 sequence is 17 residues long. A second about 7 to 11 cycle PCR used barcoded and J-beta primers. In TCRdb, the 5' RACE reads were re-called with MiXCR into one record per CDR3 protein. The data contain 700,000 to 950,000 distinct CDR3 sequences, about three fifths of them singletons. This chain joins TRBV11-2 and TRBJ2-5, with 11 bases that match TRBD2. The sequence derives from a man aged 30 to 39 in good health. Sequencing input: blood. The CDR3 spells CASSLVWPSGRRETQYF. The CDR3 DNA reads as TGTGCCAGCAGCTTAGTTTGGCCTAGCGGGAGGAGGGAGACCCAGTACTTC.